The 23 T cell receptor beta chains reported below all come from one sample, sequenced in a study of blood T cell repertoires in COVID-19. Clones were sequenced by immunoSEQ multiplex PCR, and TCRdb holds only the in-frame ones, with some missing. The sample yields 250,000 to 300,000 clones, 89% seen once. Sequencing was done on a sample of PBMCs or T cells enriched from blood (not recorded which). The receptors were gathered from a woman aged 50 to 60 who had been exposed to COVID-19.

The J gene is TRBJ2-2, the V gene TRBV28; 7 bases fit TRBD2. V gave up 5 bases and J gave up 5 bases; unmatched junction bases: 14. The CDR3 extends over 17 amino acids. Germline CDR1 reads MDHEN; CDR2 reads SYDVKM. The DNA of the CDR3 is TGTGCCAGCAGTCCCCCGTTTGGCGGGGGAGGTACCGGGGAGCTGTTTTTT. It translates to CASSPPFGGGGTGELFF. The full variable domain, rest sourced from reference TRBV28 and TRBJ2-2, is DVKVTQSSRYLVKRTGEKVFLECVQDMDHENMFWYRQDPGLGLRLIYFSYDVKMKEKGDIPEGYSVSREKKERFSLILESASTNQTSMYLCASSPPFGGGGTGELFFGEGSRLTVL.

The chain uses TRBV28 and TRBJ2-7; D is ambiguous. There are 14 residues in the CDR3. CDR1 is MDHEN and CDR2 is SYDVKM in the germline V gene. Deletions cut 6 bases from V and 8 bases from J, with 20 bases between. CDR3 protein: CASRYRPGNRKQYF. The CDR3 DNA is TGTGCCAGCAGGTATCGACCGGGTAATAGGAAGCAGTACTTC.

This chain joins TRBV28 and TRBJ1-2; 10 bases map to TRBD1. This CDR3 region has 13 residues. The V gene end was trimmed by 6 bases and the J gene end by 6 bases; junction bases not matched to a gene: 4. Germline CDR1 reads MDHEN; CDR2 reads SYDVKM. In DNA, the CDR3 is TGTGCCAGCAGGGAAGGGACAGGGGATGGCTACACCTTC. Amino acids: CASREGTGDGYTF.

V gene TRBV5-1 combines with J gene TRBJ2-1, with D possibly matching TRBD1 (6 bases). Germline loops: CDR1 SGHRS, CDR2 YFSETQ. The ends were cut back, 6 bases at V and 8 bases at J, with 12 bases in the middle. The CDR3 totals 12 residues. As DNA, the CDR3 is TGCGCCAGCAATACAGGGCTCGATGAGCAGTTCTTC. This codes for CASNTGLDEQFF.

The chain is built from TRBV5-8 and TRBJ1-5; the D gene is possibly TRBD1 (5 bases). The germline V and J ends were trimmed by 0 bases and 9 bases, with 10 bases remaining between them. Per the germline V gene, CDR1 is SGHTS and CDR2 is YDEGEE. The CDR3 loop spans 13 amino acids. Here the CDR3 DNA reads TGTGCCAGCAGCTTGGCCCCAGGGTTGCCCCAGCATTTT. It codes for CASSLAPGLPQHF. Together with reference TRBV5-8 and TRBJ1-5, the CDR3 gives the full variable domain: EAGVTQSPTHLIKTRGQQATLRCSPISGHTSVYWYQQALGLGLQFLLWYDEGEERNRGNFPPRFSGRQFPNYSSELNVNALELEDSALYLCASSLAPGLPQHFGDGTRLSIL.

V gene TRBV3-1 (or the pseudogene TRBV3-2) combines with J gene TRBJ1-1; 10 bases fit TRBD1. After removal of 1 base from V and 4 bases from J, the junction contained 3 bases not matched to a gene. In germline, CDR1 is LGHDT, CDR2 YNNKEL (reference sequence). The CDR3 sequence is 15 residues long. CDR3 sequence (DNA): TGTGCCAGCAGCCAAGTTTGGACAGGGGGCACTGAAGCTTTCTTT. Encoded protein: CASSQVWTGGTEAFF.

This clone was seen once. Additional DNA sequences in this sample encode the identical CDR3. This rearrangement joins TRBV6-1 to TRBJ1-5; tentative D call: TRBD1 (5 bases). CDR1 is MNHNS, CDR2 SASEGT, per germline. Trimming took off 1 base at V and 3 bases at J, with 10 bases between the two ends. The CDR3 has 15 residues. DNA of the CDR3: TGTGCCAGCAGTGAAGGGCAGGGCCCCAATCAGCCCCAGCATTTT. Its translation is CASSEGQGPNQPQHF.

This clone was counted a single time. This sample also contains other DNA sequences that code for the same CDR3. The rearrangement links TRBV3-1 (or the pseudogene TRBV3-2) to TRBJ1-2, with 8 bases lining up with TRBD1. Germline loops: CDR1 LGHDT, CDR2 YNNKEL (reference sequence). The CDR3 is 15 residues long. V shed 0 bases and J 4 bases; nucleotides not matched to a gene: 4. CDR3 in DNA: TGTGCCAGCAGCCAAGATGCAGGGGGCGGCTATGGCTACACCTTC. The encoded protein is CASSQDAGGGYGYTF.

The CDR3 here is CASSLRKSRQRTTGELFF. DNA of the CDR3: TGTGCCAGCAGCTTGAGAAAATCCCGACAGCGAACCACCGGGGAGCTGTTTTTT. This chain connects TRBV28 to TRBJ2-2; possible D gene TRBD1, 5 bases. The V and J ends lost 6 bases and 4 bases respectively, with 24 bases between them. CDR1 and CDR2 from the germline V gene are MDHEN and SYDVKM. This CDR3 spans 18 amino acids.

The chain is built from TRBV30 and TRBJ1-1; D remains unclear. Trimming pared 5 bases from V and 7 bases from J, leaving 8 bases between. The CDR3 consists of 10 residues. Germline V CDR1 and CDR2: GTSNPN, SVGIG (reference sequence). The CDR3 bases are TGTGCCTGGGGACGACTTGAAGCTTTCTTT. It is translated as CAWGRLEAFF.

This chain connects TRBV6-1 to TRBJ2-3, with D tentatively TRBD1 (6 bases). The CDR3 spans 14 residues. Looked up from germline, CDR1 is MNHNS and CDR2 is SASEGT. Trimming took 3 bases from V and 6 from J, leaving 13 bases between them. The DNA of the CDR3 is TGTGCCAGCAGTGAGGAAGGGGGATCGGATACGCAGTATTTT. Translated, it gives CASSEEGGSDTQYF.

V usage is TRBV4-2 and J usage is TRBJ1-3; TRBD1 is a possible D gene (5 bases). This CDR3 is 15 amino acids long. Germline lookup yields CDR1 LGHNA and CDR2 YNFKEQ. Deletions cut 1 base from V and 0 bases from J, with 7 bases between. CDR3 loop: CASSQGGGSGNTIYF. CDR3 DNA: TGTGCCAGCAGCCAAGGGGGGGGCTCTGGAAACACCATATATTTT.

The chain uses TRBV4-2 and TRBJ1-4, with 8 bases matching TRBD1. The CDR3 contains 21 residues. Trimming cost V 2 bases and J 3 bases; bases outside gene matches: 20. The germline V gene has CDR1 LGHNA and CDR2 YNFKEQ. The CDR3 region is CASSQTGQGFSRLQANEKLFF. The DNA for the CDR3 is TGTGCCAGCAGCCAAACCGGACAGGGTTTTTCGCGGCTCCAGGCTAATGAAAAACTGTTTTTT.

This chain links TRBV6-5 with TRBJ1-2; 7 bases line up with TRBD1. The V gene end was trimmed by 2 bases and the J gene end by 7 bases; junction bases not matched to a gene: 1. CDR3 size: 12 residues. Germline CDR1 and CDR2: MNHEY and SVGAGI. CDR3 in amino acids: CASSYHRGGYTF. As DNA, the CDR3 is TGTGCCAGCAGTTACCACAGGGGTGGCTACACCTTC.

V and J are TRBV28 and TRBJ2-1, with TRBD2 matching 8 bases. CDR1 and CDR2 (germline): MDHEN, SYDVKM. This CDR3 is 15 amino acids long. V gave up 8 bases and J gave up 2 bases; unmatched junction bases: 8. The CDR3 spells CASVGIAGPYNEQFF. DNA for the CDR3: TGTGCCAGCGTAGGTATAGCGGGGCCCTACAATGAGCAGTTCTTC.

The chain links TRBV19 to TRBJ1-3; 8 positions match TRBD1. The junction had 5 bases not matched to a gene; V was cut back by 6 bases and J by 4 bases. This CDR3 is built from 14 residues. Germline values: CDR1 LNHDA, CDR2 SQIVND (reference sequence). Here the CDR3 DNA reads TGTGCCAGTAGCGACAGGGGACTCGGAAACACCATATATTTT. Residues: CASSDRGLGNTIYF.

This clone was counted only a few times. The chain combines TRBV6-1 with TRBJ1-1; D perhaps matches TRBD1 (5 bases). V lost 3 bases and J 4 bases, leaving 15 bases between the germline ends. The V gene's germline CDR1 is MNHNS and CDR2 SASEGT. The CDR3 sequence is 15 residues long. The CDR3 bases are TGTGCCAGCAGTGACCGAAAGGGAGGGGTCACTGAAGCTTTCTTT. Amino acids: CASSDRKGGVTEAFF.

The rearrangement links TRBV4-1 to TRBJ1-3; D gene ambiguous. Trimming removed 1 base at V and 3 bases at J, with 10 bases between. Germline V gene data show CDR1 as MGHRA and CDR2 as YSYEKL. The CDR3 has 15 residues. CDR3 residues: CASSQGAYSGNTIYF. CDR3 sequence (DNA): TGCGCCAGCAGCCAAGGAGCTTACAGTGGAAACACCATATATTTT.

This clone was detected only a few times. The chain employs TRBV19 and TRBJ1-2, with D hard to call. CDR1 and CDR2 from the germline V gene are LNHDA and SQIVND (reference sequence). V lost 0 bases, J lost 4 bases, and 9 bases lay in between. CDR3 length equals 14 residues. The CDR3 bases are TGTGCCAGTAGTATAGAGTTAAAATCCTATGGCTACACCTTC. Encoded protein: CASSIELKSYGYTF. The complete variable domain, with remaining parts taken from reference TRBV19 and TRBJ1-2, reads DGGITQSPKYLFRKEGQNVTLSCEQNLNHDAMYWYRQDPGQGLRLIYYSQIVNDFQKGDIAEGYSVSREKKESFPLTVTSAQKNPTAFYLCASSIELKSYGYTFGSGTRLTVV.

This rearrangement joins TRBV19 to TRBJ1-5, with D unresolved. The CDR3 spans 19 residues. Deletions cut 6 bases from V and 0 bases from J, with 24 bases between. Germline V lookup: CDR1 LNHDA, CDR2 SQIVND (reference sequence). DNA of the CDR3: TGTGCCAGTAGCTTGCTCACCGGGTCCCCCGTCAGTAGCAATCAGCCCCAGCATTTT. Translated: CASSLLTGSPVSSNQPQHF.

The chain employs TRBV27 and TRBJ2-1, with 10 bases fitting TRBD1. The CDR3 contains 14 residues. Germline lookup yields CDR1 MNHEY and CDR2 SMNVEV (reference sequence). After removal of 6 bases from V and 5 bases from J, the junction contained 4 bases not matched to a gene. CDR3 DNA sequence: TGTGCCAGCAGGAGGGGACAGGGGAACAATGAGCAGTTCTTC. Translating it yields CASRRGQGNNEQFF.

The V call is TRBV2, the J call TRBJ2-7, with D maybe TRBD2 (6 bases). Germline V lookup: CDR1 SNHLY, CDR2 FYNNEI. Trimming pared 1 base from V and 6 bases from J, leaving 10 bases between. The CDR3 contains 13 residues. The CDR3: CASSEGLGGEQYF. The CDR3 bases are TGTGCCAGCAGTGAAGGCTTGGGGGGCGAGCAGTACTTC.

The J gene is TRBJ1-3, the V gene TRBV5-1; 8 bases fit TRBD1. Per the germline V gene, CDR1 is SGHRS and CDR2 is YFSETQ. The ends lost 0 bases at V and 7 bases at J; junction bases unmatched: 6. This CDR3 has 15 residues. CDR3 in amino acids: CASSLDVGQGNTIYF. The CDR3 DNA sequence: TGCGCCAGCAGCTTGGACGTTGGACAGGGCAACACCATATATTTT.